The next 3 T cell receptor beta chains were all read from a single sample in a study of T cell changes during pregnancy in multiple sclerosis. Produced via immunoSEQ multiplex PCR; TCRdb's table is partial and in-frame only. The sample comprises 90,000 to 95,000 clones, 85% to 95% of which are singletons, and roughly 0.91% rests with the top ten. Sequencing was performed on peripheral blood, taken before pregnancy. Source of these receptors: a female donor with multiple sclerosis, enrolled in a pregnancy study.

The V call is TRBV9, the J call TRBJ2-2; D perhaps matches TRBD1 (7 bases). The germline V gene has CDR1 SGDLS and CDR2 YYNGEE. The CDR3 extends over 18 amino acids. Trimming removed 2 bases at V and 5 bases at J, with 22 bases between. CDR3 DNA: TGTGCCAGCAGCGTTGGGGCCCGGGGGCAGGGGGTTACCGGGGAGCTGTTTTTT. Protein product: CASSVGARGQGVTGELFF.

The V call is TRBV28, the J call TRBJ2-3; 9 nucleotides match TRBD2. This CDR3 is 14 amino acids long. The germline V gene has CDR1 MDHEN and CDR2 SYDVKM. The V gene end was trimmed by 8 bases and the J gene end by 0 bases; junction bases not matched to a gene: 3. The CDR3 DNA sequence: TGTGCCAGCCGAACTAGCGGGAGCACAGATACGCAGTATTTT. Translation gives CASRTSGSTDTQYF.

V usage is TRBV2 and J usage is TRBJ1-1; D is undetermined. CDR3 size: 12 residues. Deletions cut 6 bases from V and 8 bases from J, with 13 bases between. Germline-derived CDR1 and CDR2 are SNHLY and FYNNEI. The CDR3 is CASSAGPREAFF. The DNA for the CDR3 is TGTGCCAGCAGCGCCGGTCCCCGGGAAGCTTTCTTT.